This T cell receptor (beta chain) was captured by sequencing in a study of PD-1 blockade in classical Hodgkin lymphoma. Measured with immunoSEQ multiplex PCR; TCRdb has only the in-frame clones, and not every one. The table has tens of thousands of clones, 75% to 95% seen once. Trimming took 2 bases from V and 4 from J, leaving 12 bases between them. Germline CDR1 is KGHSH and CDR2 is LQKENI. The CDR3 consists of 15 residues. The time point: cycle 4 day 1 (C4D1), after around six weeks of nivolumab. All patients relapsed after autologous stem cell transplantation, and brentuximab vedotin exposure varied. Patients reached a best response of complete response, partial response or progressive disease. Turning to this clone: Its target is unknown.

Findings and caveats of the study: A significant rise in TCR diversity by C4D1 was seen for CD4+ but not CD8+ cells. Baseline diversity was lower in partial responders and progressors than complete responders. Healthy donors reportedly exceeded newly diagnosed patients in baseline TCR diversity.

This clonotype was sampled from a human donor with classical Hodgkin lymphoma. The sample consisted of peripheral blood mononuclear cells (PBMCs), taken before the fourth cycle of nivolumab. The chain links TRBV18 to TRBJ1-3, with D unclear. The CDR3 DNA reads as TGTGCCAGCTCACCATTGGCGGTTAACGGAAACACCATATATTTT. It specifies CASSPLAVNGNTIYF.